Shown below are 16 T cell receptor beta chains from a single sample sequenced in a study of cytomegalovirus exposure and HLA in healthy donors. Researchers ran the PCR with 60 Vbeta and 13 Jbeta primers. Here immunoSEQ multiplex PCR was the method, and the copy in TCRdb shows in-frame clones only, minus some. The table lists 70,000 to 85,000 clones. Specimen: PBMCs. The source of these receptors is a female donor in good health and CMV-seropositive.

This sequence joins TRBV7-3 and TRBJ2-1; tentative D call: TRBD2 (5 bases). Germline V gene data show CDR1 as SGHTA and CDR2 as FQGTGA. The CDR3 contains 15 residues. The V end lost 4 bases, the J end lost 1 base, and 11 bases lay between the germline ends. The CDR3 sequence is CASSSPGSSYNEQFF. The CDR3 region has the DNA TGTGCCAGCAGCTCACCGGGATCATCCTACAATGAGCAGTTCTTC.

CDR3 DNA sequence: TGTGCCTGGAGTGTGGCTAGCGGGCCGCCAGGGTTGGACAATGAGCAGTTCTTC. As protein: CAWSVASGPPGLDNEQFF. V is TRBV30 and J is TRBJ2-1; 8 bases line up with TRBD2. The CDR3 covers 18 residues. Germline assignment: CDR1 GTSNPN and CDR2 SVGIG (reference sequence). The V gene end was trimmed by 0 bases and the J gene end by 5 bases; junction bases not matched to a gene: 15.

This chain connects TRBV18 to TRBJ1-2; 7 nucleotides match TRBD1. Germline-derived CDR1 and CDR2 are KGHSH and LQKENI. The CDR3 sequence is 17 residues long. The trim removed 0 bases at V and 0 bases at J, leaving 7 bases unmatched. This CDR3 is CASSPPTRQGANYGYTF. CDR3 nucleotides: TGTGCCAGCTCACCACCGACTAGACAGGGAGCTAACTATGGCTACACCTTC.

The chain has TRBV6-5 and TRBJ2-7; TRBD2 is a possible D gene (5 bases). The germline V gene encodes CDR1 MNHEY and CDR2 SVGAGI. Between the trimmed V and J ends, which lost 5 bases and 3 bases, there was a span of 11 bases. The CDR3 is made up of 13 amino acids. The chain's CDR3 is CASSQDYVYEQYF. The DNA of the CDR3 is TGTGCCAGCAGTCAAGACTATGTCTACGAGCAGTACTTC.

The rearrangement joins TRBV19 to TRBJ1-1; no definite D call. V lost 4 bases and J lost 0, with 15 bases in between. This CDR3 comprises 16 residues. Germline V lookup: CDR1 LNHDA, CDR2 SQIVND (reference sequence). This chain's CDR3 is CASSSLGRGLNTEAFF. The CDR3 bases are TGTGCCAGTAGTAGCTTGGGGAGAGGTTTGAACACTGAAGCTTTCTTT.

CDR3 loop: CAWSYRTGDDQPQHF. The CDR3 coding sequence is TGTGCCTGGAGTTATAGGACAGGGGACGATCAGCCCCAGCATTTT. The rearrangement uses TRBV30 and TRBJ1-5; 9 nucleotides match TRBD1. Germline CDR1 GTSNPN, CDR2 SVGIG (reference sequence). The CDR3 contains 15 residues. The junction had 7 bases not matched to a gene; V was cut back by 2 bases and J by 5 bases.

The V and J genes are TRBV12-2 and TRBJ1-2. TRBV12-2 is reported as a pseudogene. This CDR3 comprises 15 residues. The CDR3 sequence is CASRRPFEGRYGYTF. CDR3 nucleotide sequence: TGTGCAAGTCGTCGGCCCTTTGAGGGTAGGTATGGCTACACCTTC.

The genes are TRBV30 and TRBJ1-2; D ambiguous. Germline lookup yields CDR1 GTSNPN and CDR2 SVGIG (reference sequence). V was pared by 0 bases and J by 1 base, with 15 bases between. CDR3 length: 16 amino acids. This CDR3 reads CAWSVAGSENNYGYTF. In DNA form, the CDR3 reads TGTGCCTGGAGTGTAGCCGGGTCGGAAAATAACTATGGCTACACCTTC.

The rearrangement links TRBV16 to TRBJ1-1; no definite D call. The germline gives CDR1 KGHSY, CDR2 FQNENV. The V gene lost 4 bases and the J gene lost 1 base, with 10 bases spanning the gap. The CDR3 has 14 amino acids. The DNA of the CDR3 is TGTGCCAGCAGCCCTACTACCAAGAACACTGAAGCTTTCTTT. It yields the protein CASSPTTKNTEAFF.

V is TRBV5-1 and J is TRBJ1-1; D ambiguous. The V and J ends lost 2 bases and 6 bases respectively, with 26 bases between them. Germline V gives CDR1 SGHRS, CDR2 YFSETQ. The CDR3 covers 18 residues. The CDR3 sequence is CASSLVLEWTSSLPEAFF. CDR3 nucleotide sequence: TGCGCCAGCAGCTTAGTCTTAGAGTGGACTAGCAGTCTCCCTGAAGCTTTCTTT.

The chain combines TRBV30 with TRBJ1-2; D remains unclear. V lost 4 bases and J 6 bases, leaving 18 bases between the germline ends. This CDR3 has 14 residues. Germline CDR1 reads GTSNPN; CDR2 reads SVGIG (reference sequence). CDR3 nucleotide sequence: TGTGCCTGGACCGTAGGAGGATTTGGGCATGGCTACACCTTC. This codes for CAWTVGGFGHGYTF. The full variable domain, with the rest looked up from reference TRBV30 and TRBJ1-2, is SQTIHQWPATLVQPVGSPLSLECTVEGTSNPNLYWYRQAAGRGLQLLFYSVGIGQISSEVPQNLSASRPQDRQFILSSKKLLLSDSGFYLCAWTVGGFGHGYTFGSGTRLTVV.

The V call is TRBV19, the J call TRBJ2-3, with D perhaps matching TRBD2 (5 bases). Deletions cut 9 bases from V and 2 bases from J, with 18 bases between. There are 15 residues in the CDR3. Germline CDR1 and CDR2: LNHDA and SQIVND (reference sequence). CDR3 coding DNA: TGTGCCAGCAATAACGGGGAGTTCTTCACAGATACGCAGTATTTT. It is translated as CASNNGEFFTDTQYF.

Concerning this clone: This sample includes further DNA sequences coding for the same CDR3. V and J are TRBV6-5 and TRBJ2-1, with TRBD2 as a possible D gene (5 bases). The V end lost 8 bases, the J end lost 1 base, and 15 bases lay between the germline ends. CDR3 length: 15 residues. The germline V gene has CDR1 MNHEY and CDR2 SVGAGI. The CDR3 DNA reads as TGTGCCAGCGGCGGTGTCGAGGGATCCTACAATGAGCAGTTCTTC. This sequence encodes CASGGVEGSYNEQFF.

V is TRBV19 and J is TRBJ2-2, with a possible D match to TRBD2 (6 bases). V was cut by 6 bases and J by 7 bases, with 12 bases left in between. This CDR3 is built from 13 residues. Per the germline V gene, CDR1 is LNHDA and CDR2 is SQIVND (reference sequence). CDR3 sequence reads: CASREGRDGELFF. CDR3 DNA: TGTGCCAGTAGGGAGGGGAGAGACGGGGAGCTGTTTTTT. Based on the CDR3 plus reference TRBV19 and TRBJ2-2, the full variable domain is DGGITQSPKYLFRKEGQNVTLSCEQNLNHDAMYWYRQDPGQGLRLIYYSQIVNDFQKGDIAEGYSVSREKKESFPLTVTSAQKNPTAFYLCASREGRDGELFFGEGSRLTVL.

This chain joins TRBV5-4 and TRBJ1-2, with 7 bases fitting TRBD1. Germline V gene lookup returns CDR1 SGHNT and CDR2 YYREEE (reference sequence). V shed 3 bases and J 2 bases; nucleotides not matched to a gene: 4. The CDR3 runs to 14 residues. The CDR3 DNA reads TGTGCCAGCAGCTGGAACAGGGGAAACTATGGCTACACCTTC. This gives the protein CASSWNRGNYGYTF.

The chain links TRBV4-3 to TRBJ2-2, with D perhaps matching TRBD2 (5 bases). This CDR3 region has 15 residues. The V gene's germline CDR1 is LGHNA and CDR2 YSLEER. Deletions cut 4 bases from V and 3 bases from J, with 12 bases between. The CDR3 reads CASSPERVYTGELFF. Written as DNA, the CDR3 is TGCGCCAGCAGCCCAGAGAGGGTGTACACCGGGGAGCTGTTTTTT.